This T cell receptor (beta chain) emerged from a study of blood T cell repertoires in COVID-19. The germline V and J ends were trimmed by 8 bases and 1 base, with 2 bases remaining between them. Germline V gene lookup returns CDR1 MNHEY and CDR2 SMNVEV (reference sequence). The CDR3 contains 10 residues. This table comes from immunoSEQ multiplex PCR, and its TCRdb copy is limited to in-frame clones, with some not included. The table records a few hundred thousand clones, over 75% of them present only once. The rearrangement links TRBV27 to TRBJ2-5, with no clear D. The specimen sequenced was peripheral blood. This TCR came from a woman between 70 and 85 years old with COVID-19, enrolled during active disease. This CDR3 is CASRQETQYF. The CDR3 nucleotides are TGTGCCAGCCGCCAAGAGACCCAGTACTTC.